These 25 T cell receptor beta chains originate from one sample sequenced in a study of somatic mutations in cytotoxic T cells in rheumatoid arthritis. Profiling relied on immunoSEQ multiplex PCR, and the TCRdb table lists in-frame clones only, not all of them. The data show about 30,000 clones, approximately 78% seen once. The specimen sequenced was CD8+ T cells sorted from blood. These receptors came from an adult with rheumatoid arthritis.

The chain recombines TRBV7-6 with TRBJ2-1; D could derive from TRBD1 or TRBD2 (5 bases each). V was cut by 5 bases and J by 3 bases, with 11 bases left in between. Germline CDR1 and CDR2: SGHVS and FNYEAQ. The CDR3 is made up of 14 amino acids. The CDR3 loop reads CASSKRGFYNEQFF. CDR3 DNA sequence: TGTGCCAGCAGCAAGAGGGGTTTCTACAATGAGCAGTTCTTC.

The CDR3 DNA reads as TGTGCCAGCAGCCTAGGACTCAACACAGATACGCAGTATTTT. It encodes CASSLGLNTDTQYF. V usage is TRBV14 and J usage is TRBJ2-3; a weak D match, TRBD2 (5 bases). CDR3 size: 14 residues. Trimming took 4 bases from V and 2 from J, leaving 10 bases between them. Germline CDR1 SGHDN, CDR2 FVKESK.

In its sample, this clone was seen once. The chain uses TRBV2 and TRBJ1-1; the match to TRBD1 covers 7 bases. With 2 bases clipped from V and 5 bases from J, the junction kept 8 bases outside the gene matches. The CDR3 sequence is 15 residues long. The V gene's germline CDR1 is SNHLY and CDR2 FYNNEI. The CDR3 loop is CASSEPQGYGTEAFF. CDR3 coding DNA: TGTGCCAGCAGTGAACCACAGGGGTACGGTACTGAAGCTTTCTTT.

This chain uses TRBV9 with TRBJ2-1; D is unclear. CDR1 is SGDLS, CDR2 YYNGEE, per germline. The CDR3 extends over 11 amino acids. V gave up 4 bases and J gave up 8 bases, with 7 bases separating them. CDR3 sequence (DNA): TGTGCCAGCAGCTCCTTTGATGAGCAGTTCTTC. Translating gives CASSSFDEQFF.

This clone was found a few times. The CDR3 nucleotides are TGTGCCAGCAGCCTTAGGCAGGGAGGGGGGGCGGACACTGAAGCTTTCTTT. It codes for CASSLRQGGGADTEAFF. The chain is built from TRBV7-6 and TRBJ1-1; weak D call: TRBD1 (6 bases). The germline CDR1 and CDR2 sequences are SGHVS and FNYEAQ. The CDR3 covers 17 residues. V was trimmed by 5 bases and J by 3 bases, leaving 22 bases between them. The whole variable domain, filled in from reference TRBV7-6 and TRBJ1-1, reads GAGVSQSPRYKVTKRGQDVALRCDPISGHVSLYWYRQALGQGPEFLTYFNYEAQQDKSGLPNDRFSAERPEGSISTLTIQRTEQRDSAMYRCASSLRQGGGADTEAFFGQGTRLTVV.

V usage is TRBV4-3 and J usage is TRBJ2-6; 13 bases map to TRBD2. This CDR3 is 18 amino acids long. The ends lost 4 bases at V and 0 bases at J; junction bases unmatched: 3. The germline V gene has CDR1 LGHNA and CDR2 YSLEER. CDR3 protein: CASSLRTSGGSGANVLTF. The CDR3, as DNA: TGCGCCAGCAGCCTTAGGACTAGCGGGGGCTCTGGGGCCAACGTCCTGACTTTC.

The chain is built from TRBV7-2 and TRBJ1-1; 8 positions agree with TRBD1. V lost 5 bases and J lost 0; bases outside the gene matches: 8. CDR1 and CDR2 from the germline V gene are SGHTA and FQGNSA. The CDR3 loop spans 16 amino acids. As DNA, the CDR3 is TGTGCCAGCAGCCAAGGGCGCAGGGGGCTGAACACTGAAGCTTTCTTT. Encoded protein: CASSQGRRGLNTEAFF.

V is TRBV6-6 and J is TRBJ1-5, with unresolved D. In germline, CDR1 is MNHNY, CDR2 SVGAGI (reference sequence). The CDR3 runs to 11 residues. The V end was cut by 4 bases, the J end by 8 bases, with 6 bases between. The DNA of the CDR3 is TGTGCCAGCAGTTCGGGAAAGCCCCAGCATTTT. Its translation: CASSSGKPQHF.

This chain connects TRBV19 to TRBJ2-7; D not resolved. CDR3 length: 11 amino acids. With 6 bases removed from V and 5 bases from J, the gap between germline ends came to 8 bases. CDR1 and CDR2 from the germline V gene are LNHDA and SQIVND (reference sequence). In DNA, the CDR3 is TGTGCCAGTAGCTTTGGAGACGAGCAGTACTTC. The encoded protein is CASSFGDEQYF.

This sequence joins TRBV14 and TRBJ2-5, with D maybe TRBD2 (5 bases). The CDR3 runs 16 residues. Germline V gives CDR1 SGHDN, CDR2 FVKESK. Trimming removed 1 base from V and 1 base from J, with 13 bases in between. The CDR3 here is CASSQGTRAAQETQYF. DNA for the CDR3: TGTGCCAGCAGCCAAGGGACGAGAGCGGCCCAAGAGACCCAGTACTTC.

This clone was observed a single time. The chain combines TRBV6-6 with TRBJ1-1; D is ambiguous. The length of the CDR3 is 15 residues. Per the germline V gene, CDR1 is MNHNY and CDR2 is SVGAGI (reference sequence). Trimming left V 1 base short and J 1 base short, with 10 bases between. The CDR3: CASSYWAPRNTEAFF. The CDR3 DNA is TGTGCCAGCAGTTACTGGGCTCCAAGGAACACTGAAGCTTTCTTT.

This clone was observed a few times. The chain has TRBV27 and TRBJ2-2; D may correspond to TRBD1 or TRBD2 (5 bases each). Trimming left V 6 bases short and J 6 bases short, with 26 bases between. The CDR3 sequence is 18 residues long. Germline lookup yields CDR1 MNHEY and CDR2 SMNVEV (reference sequence). The CDR3 loop reads CASSYMAGTAYLPGELFF. The CDR3 DNA sequence: TGTGCCAGCAGCTATATGGCCGGGACGGCCTACCTCCCCGGGGAGCTGTTTTTT.

DNA for the CDR3: TGTGCCATAGGCCGGGGAGACGAGCAGTACTTC. This encodes CAIGRGDEQYF. The J gene is TRBJ2-7, the V gene TRBV27; a weak D match, TRBD2 (5 bases). The CDR3 contains 11 residues. V lost 10 bases, J lost 5 bases, and 12 bases lay in between. Germline CDR1 and CDR2: MNHEY and SMNVEV (reference sequence).

This clone was counted a few times. The rearrangement uses TRBV5-4 and TRBJ2-7; maybe TRBD1 (6 bases). The CDR3 sequence is 14 residues long. V dropped 4 bases and J dropped 2 bases, with 13 bases sitting between them. Germline V gene sequence: CDR1 SGHNT, CDR2 YYREEE (reference sequence). CDR3 DNA sequence: TGTGCCAGCAGCCTTACAGGGAACCCCTACGAGCAGTACTTC. Translated, it gives CASSLTGNPYEQYF.

The chain has TRBV6-1 and TRBJ1-4; 7 bases are a match to TRBD1. The germline V gene encodes CDR1 MNHNS and CDR2 SASEGT. CDR3 length: 18 amino acids. The V segment lost 4 bases and the J segment 5 bases; nucleotides outside the gene matches: 16. The CDR3 DNA sequence: TGTGCCAGCAGTGCTATCGGACAGGTCACCCCTCTGAATGAAAAACTGTTTTTT. Translated: CASSAIGQVTPLNEKLFF.

This chain connects TRBV28 to TRBJ1-4; 8 nucleotides match TRBD1. V lost 8 bases, J lost 8 bases, and 13 bases stayed unmatched. CDR1 MDHEN and CDR2 SYDVKM come from the germline V gene. The CDR3 runs 15 residues. The CDR3 here is CASGTIDRGSEKLFF. As DNA, the CDR3 is TGTGCCAGCGGAACCATAGACAGGGGTAGCGAAAAACTGTTTTTT.

The gene calls are TRBV27 and TRBJ2-3; 9 bases align to TRBD2. The CDR3 has 17 amino acids. Germline V gives CDR1 MNHEY, CDR2 SMNVEV (reference sequence). The V gene end was trimmed by 5 bases and the J gene end by 4 bases; junction bases not matched to a gene: 13. The CDR3 loop reads CASSQLRGGRNADTQYF. The CDR3 region has the DNA TGTGCCAGCAGTCAGCTGCGGGGGGGCCGCAATGCAGATACGCAGTATTTT.

The V call is TRBV30, the J call TRBJ2-1, with a tentative D call TRBD2 (6 bases). Per germline, CDR1 GTSNPN and CDR2 SVGIG (reference sequence). V shed 4 bases and J shed 9 bases, with 16 bases lying between them. This CDR3 is built from 13 residues. The CDR3 DNA reads TGTGCCTGGACCCTGGGGGGATCGGGTGAGCAGTTCTTC. Translated, it gives CAWTLGGSGEQFF.

V usage is TRBV19 and J usage is TRBJ1-5, with 7 nucleotides matching TRBD1. This CDR3 spans 17 amino acids. J was trimmed by 7 bases and V by 3 bases; bases with no gene match: 15. The germline CDR1 and CDR2 sequences are LNHDA and SQIVND (reference sequence). CDR3 protein: CASSMLDRPTGAQPQHF. CDR3 DNA: TGTGCCAGTAGTATGCTGGACAGGCCCACAGGAGCGCAGCCCCAGCATTTT.

The V and J genes are TRBV11-2 and TRBJ2-1; 8 bases align to TRBD2. Germline CDR1 reads SGHAT; CDR2 reads FQNNGV. The CDR3 is 16 amino acids. V was pared by 3 bases and J by 7 bases, with 11 bases of the junction left unmatched. CDR3 amino acids: CASSFLPWTSNNEQFF. CDR3 nucleotide sequence: TGTGCCAGCAGCTTCCTCCCGTGGACTAGCAATAATGAGCAGTTCTTC.

CDR3 in amino acids: CASSDRIGYGYTF. The CDR3 bases are TGTGCCAGCAGTGACAGGATCGGGTATGGCTACACCTTC. The chain is built from TRBV2 and TRBJ1-2, with no clear D. The ends were cut back, 3 bases at V and 5 bases at J, with 10 bases in the middle. CDR3 length equals 13 residues. Germline V lookup: CDR1 SNHLY, CDR2 FYNNEI.

The chain recombines TRBV18 with TRBJ1-4, with a tentative D call TRBD1 (5 bases). The ends were cut back, 3 bases at V and 4 bases at J, with 21 bases in the middle. CDR1 KGHSH and CDR2 LQKENI come from the germline V gene. CDR3 size: 18 residues. Here the CDR3 reads CASSPLRRGESSNEKLFF. The CDR3 nucleotides are TGTGCCAGCTCACCTCTGAGGCGGGGGGAATCAAGTAATGAAAAACTGTTTTTT.

The V and J genes are TRBV9 and TRBJ2-1; 10 nucleotides line up with TRBD1. Germline V gene sequence: CDR1 SGDLS, CDR2 YYNGEE. The CDR3 is 15 residues long. After removal of 3 bases from V and 2 bases from J, the junction contained 2 bases not matched to a gene. The CDR3 bases are TGTGCCAGCAGCGGCGGACAGGGGGCCTACAATGAGCAGTTCTTC. Its protein is CASSGGQGAYNEQFF.

This clone came up a few times. The chain is built from TRBV13 and TRBJ2-7; 7 bases are shared with TRBD1. In germline, CDR1 is PRHDT, CDR2 FYEKMQ (reference sequence). CDR3 size: 16 residues. V gave up 6 bases and J gave up 2 bases; unmatched junction bases: 13. The CDR3 bases are TGTGCCAGCAGGGATGGGGGTGTGAGGGGGCCCTACGAGCAGTACTTC. Amino acid sequence: CASRDGGVRGPYEQYF.

This clone was detected only once. This chain connects TRBV11-2 to TRBJ2-3; D possibly corresponds to TRBD2 (6 bases). The CDR3 length is 15 residues. The germline V and J ends were trimmed by 0 bases and 6 bases, with 13 bases remaining between them. Germline values: CDR1 SGHAT, CDR2 FQNNGV. The CDR3 DNA follows: TGTGCCAGCAGCTTAGAAGGGACGGGGAGGGATACGCAGTATTTT. The encoded protein is CASSLEGTGRDTQYF.